The 18 T cell receptor beta chains given below trace back to one sample, sequenced in a study of early T cells in non-severe SARS-CoV-2 infection (dated by TCRdb to 2020 to 2023). Library preparation used 5' RACE. The sequencer listed for this sample is NextSeq 500. TCRdb cleaned the public reads at Q25 with fastp, built clones with MiXCR and kept in-frame beta chains. Rows merge per CDR3 protein into single entries with the most common DNA and genes. The sample includes about 39,000 distinct CDR3 sequences, with 5.5% observed a single time. The leading ten clones occupy more than 3.5% of the sample. Sequencing was performed on whole blood, taken at baseline. The origin of the receptors is an adult who was a healthcare worker with PCR-confirmed SARS-CoV-2 infection or an uninfected control (not recorded which).

This clonotype has at least ten counts. The rearrangement joins TRBV6-1 to TRBJ2-1; D ambiguous. CDR3 size: 15 residues. The germline V gene encodes CDR1 MNHNS and CDR2 SASEGT. The ends were cut back, 2 bases at V and 4 bases at J, with 12 bases in the middle. This CDR3 is CASSEIPGQYNEQFF. The CDR3 DNA reads as TGTGCCAGCAGTGAAATCCCGGGTCAGTACAATGAGCAGTTCTTC.

Only a few counts were recorded for this clonotype. The chain couples TRBV7-8 to TRBJ2-7; TRBD2 matches at 8 bases. Trimming took 1 base from V and 4 from J; bases not matched to a gene: 12. The V gene's germline CDR1 is SGHVS and CDR2 FQNEAQ. The CDR3 runs 17 residues. Written as DNA, the CDR3 is TGTGCCAGCAGCTTAGAGAGTCCGAGCGGGAGTCAATACGAGCAGTACTTC. Its translation: CASSLESPSGSQYEQYF.

This clonotype came up many times. The chain uses TRBV12-3 or TRBV12-4 and TRBJ1-1; D gene uncertain. Between the trimmed V and J ends, which lost 7 bases and 7 bases, there was a span of 13 bases. This CDR3 comprises 12 residues. The CDR3 nucleotides read TGTGCCAGCAAGGGCAGGCCACTTGAAGCTTTCTTT. This encodes CASKGRPLEAFF.

As regards this clonotype: A much larger clone differs from this one at a single base, so this may be a read error. The gene calls are TRBV7-2 and TRBJ2-2; D is perhaps TRBD1 or TRBD2 (5 bases each). This CDR3 spans 13 amino acids. Germline CDR1 SGHTA, CDR2 FQGNSA. This CDR3 reads CASSRDGTEELFF. CDR3 DNA: TGTGCCAGCAGCCGGGACGGAACCGAGGAGCTGTTTTTT. The variable domain in full, with the rest retrieved from reference TRBV7-2 and TRBJ2-2, is GAGVSQSPSNKVTEKGKDVELRCDPISGHTALYWYRQSLGQGLEFLIYFQGNSAPDKSGLPSDRFSAERTGGSVSTLTIQRTQQEDSAVYLCASSRDGTEELFFGEGSRLTVL.

This chain links TRBV29-1 with TRBJ2-7, with unresolved D. V lost 5 bases, J lost 3 bases, and 11 bases lay in between. Per the germline V gene, CDR1 is SQVTM and CDR2 is ANQGSEA. The CDR3 runs 12 residues. The CDR3, as DNA: TGCAGCGTTTCCAACCCGAGCTACGAGCAGTACTTC. Its protein is CSVSNPSYEQYF.

This clonotype was recorded many times. The rearrangement links TRBV18 to TRBJ1-5, with D perhaps matching TRBD1 (5 bases). CDR1 and CDR2 from the germline V gene are KGHSH and LQKENI. The length of the CDR3 is 17 residues. Trimming took off 3 bases at V and 1 base at J, with 16 bases between the two ends. DNA for the CDR3: TGTGCCAGCTCACCTTCCCGAGGGGCAGGGAGCAATCAGCCCCAGCATTTT. It encodes CASSPSRGAGSNQPQHF.

This clonotype has ten or more counts. The chain has TRBV5-1 and TRBJ1-1, with 9 bases matching TRBD1. The V gene's germline CDR1 is SGHRS and CDR2 YFSETQ. V lost 4 bases, J lost 4 bases, and 8 bases stayed unmatched. CDR3 length equals 15 residues. CDR3 sequence reads: CASSLPADRGTEAFF. CDR3 DNA: TGCGCCAGCAGCCTGCCCGCGGACAGGGGCACTGAAGCTTTCTTT.

This clonotype was detected ten times or more. The genes are TRBV12-3 or TRBV12-4 and TRBJ2-2; the match to TRBD1 covers 7 bases. The V gene end was trimmed by 6 bases and the J gene end by 0 bases; junction bases not matched to a gene: 1. This CDR3 region has 14 residues. The CDR3 protein is CASRGQPNTGELFF. The CDR3 bases are TGTGCCAGCAGGGGACAGCCGAACACCGGGGAGCTGTTTTTT.

This clonotype was picked up a small number of times. This sequence joins TRBV20-1 and TRBJ2-2; perhaps D is TRBD1 or TRBD2 (6 bases each). V lost 0 bases to trimming and J lost 0 bases, with 14 bases between them. The CDR3 is 17 amino acids. Germline V lookup: CDR1 DFQATT, CDR2 SNEGSKA (reference sequence). CDR3: CSARDLLGGTNTGELFF. The DNA of the CDR3 is TGCAGTGCTAGAGATCTCCTCGGGGGCACGAACACCGGGGAGCTGTTTTTT.

This clonotype was seen at least ten times. This rearrangement joins TRBV7-9 to TRBJ2-7; D may be TRBD1 or TRBD2 (6 bases each). This CDR3 contains 17 residues. V gave up 1 base and J gave up 3 bases, with 19 bases separating them. Germline V CDR1 and CDR2: SEHNR, FQNEAQ (reference sequence). The CDR3 sequence is CASSLGHVGGMLYEQYF. The CDR3 DNA reads as TGTGCCAGCAGCTTAGGACATGTCGGGGGCATGCTCTACGAGCAGTACTTC. The variable domain in full, with the rest retrieved from reference TRBV7-9 and TRBJ2-7, is DTGVSQNPRHKITKRGQNVTFRCDPISEHNRLYWYRQTLGQGPEFLTYFQNEAQLEKSRLLSDRFSAERPKGSFSTLEIQRTEQGDSAMYLCASSLGHVGGMLYEQYFGPGTRLTVT.

This clonotype was observed many times. The V and J genes are TRBV2 and TRBJ2-2; 8 bases line up with TRBD2. Germline CDR1 is SNHLY and CDR2 is FYNNEI. J gave up 0 bases and V 7 bases, and 16 bases lay outside the gene matches. This CDR3 is 19 amino acids long. The CDR3 DNA reads TGTGCCAGCACCGCCCTTCTAGCGGGCGGCCTGGCGAACACCGGGGAGCTGTTTTTT. It yields the protein CASTALLAGGLANTGELFF.

The chain has TRBV5-6 and TRBJ2-2; 8 bases fit TRBD1. The CDR3 sequence is 16 residues long. Unmatched junction bases numbered 9, after V lost 3 bases and J lost 5 bases. Per the germline V gene, CDR1 is SGHDT and CDR2 is YYEEEE. The CDR3, as DNA: TGTGCCAGCAGCTCGGACACAGGGGGTTGGACCGGGGAGCTGTTTTTT. This sequence encodes CASSSDTGGWTGELFF.

This clonotype occurred a few times. This chain uses TRBV28 with TRBJ2-7; D not resolved. Germline V gives CDR1 MDHEN, CDR2 SYDVKM. The CDR3 contains 11 residues. Trimming shortened V by 7 bases and J by 7 bases, and 11 bases separated the two germline ends. The CDR3 DNA is TGTGCCAGCATGGAAGATTGGGAGCAGTACTTC. This gives the protein CASMEDWEQYF.

The genes are TRBV10-2 and TRBJ1-2, with D uncertain. The CDR3 covers 13 residues. Germline loops: CDR1 WSHSY, CDR2 SAAADI. The ends were cut back, 8 bases at V and 4 bases at J, with 14 bases in the middle. As DNA, the CDR3 is TGCGCCAGCGGATCCGGAAGGATCTATGGCTACACCTTC. Its protein is CASGSGRIYGYTF.

The table lists this clonotype with many counts. The chain has TRBV25-1 and TRBJ1-2, with D perhaps TRBD1 (5 bases). V lost 4 bases to trimming and J lost 10 bases, with 10 bases between them. Looked up from germline, CDR1 is MGHDK and CDR2 is SYGVNS. CDR3 length equals 11 residues. The CDR3 loop is CASSGGGLYTF. CDR3 nucleotide sequence: TGTGCCAGCAGTGGGGGCGGGCTCTACACCTTC.

In its sample, this clonotype was seen many times. This CDR3 is CSASSRDVRDGEAFF. CDR3 DNA: TGCAGTGCTTCGAGCAGGGACGTACGAGATGGTGAAGCTTTCTTT. The chain joins TRBV20-1 to TRBJ1-1; TRBD1 might be the D (5 bases). CDR3 length equals 15 residues. Trimming left V 5 bases short and J 7 bases short, with 23 bases between. Germline values: CDR1 DFQATT, CDR2 SNEGSKA (reference sequence).

This clonotype came up many times. The gene calls are TRBV7-3 and TRBJ1-3; 11 bases match TRBD1. The CDR3 spans 18 residues. Per germline, CDR1 SGHTA and CDR2 FQGTGA. The V segment lost 0 bases and the J segment 2 bases; nucleotides outside the gene matches: 6. The CDR3, as DNA: TGTGCCAGCAGCTTAACCGAACGGACAGGGGGCCCTGGAAACACCATATATTTT. Translation: CASSLTERTGGPGNTIYF.

This clonotype was seen many times. The rearrangement uses TRBV20-1 and TRBJ2-7; 8 nucleotides align to TRBD2. Per the germline V gene, CDR1 is DFQATT and CDR2 is SNEGSKA (reference sequence). Losses at the gene ends were 3 bases for V and 3 bases for J; bases not matched to a gene: 4. The CDR3 is 13 residues long. CDR3 DNA: TGCAGTGCTAGCGGGAGGGCTCTCTACGAGCAGTACTTC. Amino acids: CSASGRALYEQYF.